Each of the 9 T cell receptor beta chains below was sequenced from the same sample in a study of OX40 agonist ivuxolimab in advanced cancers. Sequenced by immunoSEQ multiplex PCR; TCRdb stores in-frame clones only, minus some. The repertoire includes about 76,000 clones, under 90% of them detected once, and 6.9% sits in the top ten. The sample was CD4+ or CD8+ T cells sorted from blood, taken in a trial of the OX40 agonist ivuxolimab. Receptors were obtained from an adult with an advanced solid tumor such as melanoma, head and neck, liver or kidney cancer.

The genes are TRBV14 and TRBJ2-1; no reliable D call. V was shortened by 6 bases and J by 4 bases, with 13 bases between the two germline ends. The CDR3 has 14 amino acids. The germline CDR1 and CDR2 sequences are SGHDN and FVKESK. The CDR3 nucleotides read TGTGCCAGCAGTCCGTTCCCGATGTACAATGAGCAGTTCTTC. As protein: CASSPFPMYNEQFF. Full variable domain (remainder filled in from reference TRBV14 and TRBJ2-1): EAGVTQFPSHSVIEKGQTVTLRCDPISGHDNLYWYRRVMGKEIKFLLHFVKESKQDESGMPNNRFLAERTGGTYSTLKVQPAELEDSGVYFCASSPFPMYNEQFFGPGTRLTVL.

The CDR3 DNA follows: TGTGCCAGCAGCCCGGGACCTCAATCCAACGAGCAGTACTTC. As protein: CASSPGPQSNEQYF. The chain carries TRBV5-5 and TRBJ2-7; the D call may be TRBD1 or TRBD2 (5 bases each). With 4 bases removed from V and 5 bases from J, the gap between germline ends came to 16 bases. Germline V gene sequence: CDR1 SGHKS, CDR2 YYEKEE (reference sequence). The CDR3 runs 14 residues.

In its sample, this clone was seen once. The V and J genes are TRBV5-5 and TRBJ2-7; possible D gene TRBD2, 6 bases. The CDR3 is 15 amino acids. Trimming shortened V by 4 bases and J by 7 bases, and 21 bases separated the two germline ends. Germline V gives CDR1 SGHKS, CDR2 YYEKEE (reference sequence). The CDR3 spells CASSVIGGVTGEQYF. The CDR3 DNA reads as TGTGCCAGCAGCGTTATCGGCGGGGTTACGGGAGAGCAGTACTTC.

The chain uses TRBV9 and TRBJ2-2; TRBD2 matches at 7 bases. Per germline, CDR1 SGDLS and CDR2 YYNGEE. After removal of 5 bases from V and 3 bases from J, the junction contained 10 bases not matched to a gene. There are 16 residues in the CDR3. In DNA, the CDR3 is TGTGCCAGCAGTTTTGATTGGGGGAGGGACACCGGGGAGCTGTTTTTT. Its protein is CASSFDWGRDTGELFF.

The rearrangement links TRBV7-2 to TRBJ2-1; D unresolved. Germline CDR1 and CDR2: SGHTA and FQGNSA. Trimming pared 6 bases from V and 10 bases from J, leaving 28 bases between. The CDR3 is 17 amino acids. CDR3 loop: CASSSLRTRYHNDEQFF. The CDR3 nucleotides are TGTGCCAGCAGTTCCCTAAGGACCAGATACCACAATGACGAGCAGTTCTTC.

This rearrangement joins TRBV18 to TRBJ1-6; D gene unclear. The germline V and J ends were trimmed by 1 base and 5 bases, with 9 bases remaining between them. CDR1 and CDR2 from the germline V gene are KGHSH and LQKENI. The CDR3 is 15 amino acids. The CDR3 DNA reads TGTGCCAGCTCACCACGGAAAACGGATAATTCACCCCTCCACTTT. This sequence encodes CASSPRKTDNSPLHF. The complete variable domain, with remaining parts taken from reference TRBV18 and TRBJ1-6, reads NAGVMQNPRHLVRRRGQEARLRCSPMKGHSHVYWYRQLPEEGLKFMVYLQKENIIDESGMPKERFSAEFPKEGPSILRIQQVVRGDSAAYFCASSPRKTDNSPLHFGNGTRLTVT.

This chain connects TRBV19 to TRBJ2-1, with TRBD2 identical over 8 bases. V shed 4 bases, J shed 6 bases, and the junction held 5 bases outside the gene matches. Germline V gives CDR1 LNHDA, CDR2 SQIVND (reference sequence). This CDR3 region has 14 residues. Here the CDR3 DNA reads TGTGCCAGTAGTACACCGGGACTAGTCAATGAGCAGTTCTTC. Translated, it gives CASSTPGLVNEQFF.

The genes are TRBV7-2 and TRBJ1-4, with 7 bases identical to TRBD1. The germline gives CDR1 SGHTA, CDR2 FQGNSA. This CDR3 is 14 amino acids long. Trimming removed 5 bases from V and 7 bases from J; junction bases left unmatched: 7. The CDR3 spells CASSRGGAGEKLFF. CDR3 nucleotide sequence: TGTGCCAGCAGCAGAGGGGGCGCGGGTGAAAAACTGTTTTTT.

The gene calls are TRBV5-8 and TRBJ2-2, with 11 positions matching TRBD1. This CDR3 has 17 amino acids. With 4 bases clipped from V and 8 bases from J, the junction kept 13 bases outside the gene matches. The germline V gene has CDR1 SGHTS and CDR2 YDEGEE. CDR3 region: CASSLGTGGPTKGELFF. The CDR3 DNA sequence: TGTGCCAGCAGCCTCGGGACAGGGGGACCAACCAAAGGGGAGCTGTTTTTT.